These 25 T cell receptor beta chains came from one sample sequenced in a study of Tregs in tolerant kidney transplant recipients. No antigen has been identified for these receptors. Some clones are missing from TCRdb's copy, which holds only in-frame ones; the method was immunoSEQ multiplex PCR. Of around 30,000 clones listed, 82% were seen once; the top ten hold about 2.2%. Source material: Tregs from blood cultured with allogeneic cells. The source is a human donor in good health.

The gene calls are TRBV7-2 and TRBJ2-7, with D maybe TRBD2 (7 bases). Trimming removed 6 bases from V and 6 bases from J, with 15 bases in between. The CDR3 is 13 amino acids. CDR1 is SGHTA, CDR2 FQGNSA, per germline. The CDR3 loop reads CASRWGGPGEQYF. Here the CDR3 DNA reads TGTGCCAGCAGATGGGGGGGCCCCGGCGAGCAGTACTTC.

The rearrangement uses TRBV10-3 and TRBJ1-5; D is possibly TRBD1 (6 bases). CDR3 length: 15 amino acids. Trimming stripped 10 bases from V and 7 bases from J, with 23 bases between. Germline values: CDR1 ENHRY, CDR2 SYGVKD. For the CDR3, the DNA is TGTGCCACGTCCGGGGCTGCAGGGGAAAACCAGCCCCAGCATTTT. Translated, it gives CATSGAAGENQPQHF.

This clone showed up just a few times. The chain uses TRBV5-5 and TRBJ2-3; tentative D call: TRBD1 (6 bases). The CDR3 is 14 amino acids. CDR1 and CDR2 (germline): SGHKS, YYEKEE (reference sequence). Between the trimmed V and J ends, which lost 3 bases and 1 base, there was a span of 9 bases. CDR3 region: CASSWDIGTDTQYF. CDR3 in DNA: TGTGCCAGCAGCTGGGACATCGGCACAGATACGCAGTATTTT. The entire variable domain, with the rest obtained from reference TRBV5-5 and TRBJ2-3, is as follows: DAGVTQSPTHLIKTRGQQVTLRCSPISGHKSVSWYQQVLGQGPQFIFQYYEKEERGRGNFPDRFSARQFPNYSSELNVNALLLGDSALYLCASSWDIGTDTQYFGPGTRLTVL.

The V gene is TRBV12-5, the J gene TRBJ1-3; unclear D gene. The germline CDR1 and CDR2 sequences are LGHNT and FRNRAP. There are 16 residues in the CDR3. Trimming cost V 4 bases and J 2 bases, with 15 bases left between them. DNA of the CDR3: TGTGCTAGTGGTTCCCGAGGACGAGGGACTGGAAACACCATATATTTT. Translated: CASGSRGRGTGNTIYF.

V gene TRBV10-3 combines with J gene TRBJ2-1; TRBD1 agrees at 9 bases. CDR3 length: 14 residues. V shed 10 bases, J shed 6 bases, and the junction held 10 bases outside the gene matches. The germline V gene encodes CDR1 ENHRY and CDR2 SYGVKD. CDR3 DNA: TGTGCCACCACATGGACAGGGGAGATCAATGAGCAGTTCTTC. The encoded protein is CATTWTGEINEQFF.

This chain joins TRBV5-1 and TRBJ2-3, with 8 bases identical to TRBD2. This CDR3 has 14 amino acids. Per the germline V gene, CDR1 is SGHRS and CDR2 is YFSETQ. V was pared by 4 bases and J by 5 bases, with 6 bases of the junction left unmatched. CDR3 coding DNA: TGCGCCAGCAGCCCGCCGGGAGGGCAAGATACGCAGTATTTT. Encoded protein: CASSPPGGQDTQYF.

This clone was seen a handful of times. The V call is TRBV9, the J call TRBJ1-5, with 8 bases fitting TRBD1. The CDR3 runs 16 residues. Unmatched junction bases numbered 12, after V lost 10 bases and J lost 0 bases. The germline V gene encodes CDR1 SGDLS and CDR2 YYNGEE. The CDR3 DNA is TGTGCCCCCAGACAGGGGTGGCTTTATAGCAATCAGCCCCAGCATTTT. Encoded protein: CAPRQGWLYSNQPQHF.

The chain is built from TRBV5-6 and TRBJ2-7; D is unclear. The germline gives CDR1 SGHDT, CDR2 YYEEEE. This CDR3 has 14 amino acids. V shed 5 bases and J shed 0 bases, with 12 bases lying between them. The CDR3 sequence is CASRAHPGSYEQYF. The CDR3 nucleotides are TGTGCCAGCAGGGCACATCCGGGCTCCTACGAGCAGTACTTC.

This chain joins TRBV7-3 and TRBJ2-3; 7 nucleotides align to TRBD2. V dropped 6 bases and J dropped 1; count of bases not matched to a gene: 4. CDR1 is SGHTA, CDR2 FQGTGA, per germline. The CDR3 is made up of 14 amino acids. The CDR3 region is CASSRGLGTDTQYF. Here the CDR3 DNA reads TGTGCCAGCAGTCGCGGACTAGGCACAGATACGCAGTATTTT.

The V call is TRBV19, the J call TRBJ1-3; TRBD1 matches 8 bases. This CDR3 spans 13 amino acids. V dropped 3 bases and J dropped 9; count of bases not matched to a gene: 4. From germline, CDR1 is LNHDA and CDR2 SQIVND (reference sequence). This CDR3 reads CASSIETGATIYF. The DNA of the CDR3 is TGTGCCAGTAGTATCGAGACAGGGGCCACCATATATTTT.

The rearrangement uses TRBV6-5 and TRBJ2-1, with a weak D call TRBD2 (6 bases). This CDR3 is 15 amino acids long. CDR1 is MNHEY and CDR2 is SVGAGI in the germline V gene. Trimming removed 2 bases at V and 4 bases at J, with 12 bases between. In DNA form, the CDR3 reads TGTGCCAGCAGTTACGGGAGGCCGGGGTACAATGAGCAGTTCTTC. It yields the protein CASSYGRPGYNEQFF.

This clone was recorded a few times. The V gene is TRBV2, the J gene TRBJ2-5; weak D call: TRBD1 (5 bases). The germline gives CDR1 SNHLY, CDR2 FYNNEI. V lost 7 bases, J lost 7 bases, and 16 bases lay in between. The CDR3 runs to 13 residues. CDR3 amino acids: CASKSRGPGTQYF. CDR3 sequence (DNA): TGTGCCAGCAAGAGTAGGGGCCCTGGGACCCAGTACTTC.

The chain has TRBV7-2 and TRBJ2-7, with D tentatively TRBD2 (6 bases). Trimming left V 1 base short and J 3 bases short, with 13 bases between. This CDR3 has 15 amino acids. Germline V gene data show CDR1 as SGHTA and CDR2 as FQGNSA. CDR3 in DNA: TGTGCCAGCAGCTTAGTATGGGGGGAAGGCTACGAGCAGTACTTC. Protein: CASSLVWGEGYEQYF.

The chain joins TRBV18 to TRBJ1-5; D unclear. The CDR3 length is 14 residues. Germline loops: CDR1 KGHSH, CDR2 LQKENI. V gave up 3 bases and J gave up 1 base, with 7 bases separating them. CDR3 residues: CASSPDMSNQPQHF. The DNA for the CDR3 is TGTGCCAGCTCACCCGACATGAGCAATCAGCCCCAGCATTTT.

This clone was seen once. The chain has TRBV7-2 and TRBJ2-5, with TRBD1 matching over 9 bases. The CDR3 is 16 residues long. CDR1 is SGHTA, CDR2 FQGNSA, per germline. V was clipped by 5 bases and J by 5 bases; unmatched bases: 12. The CDR3 protein is CASSPPGQGPGETQYF. DNA of the CDR3: TGTGCCAGCAGCCCCCCCGGACAGGGGCCGGGGGAGACCCAGTACTTC.

The chain has TRBV5-6 and TRBJ2-3; D unresolved. CDR3 length equals 17 residues. In germline, CDR1 is SGHDT, CDR2 YYEEEE. Trimming took off 1 base at V and 6 bases at J, with 21 bases between the two ends. The CDR3 region is CASSLFRLSLWADTQYF. CDR3 DNA sequence: TGTGCCAGCAGCTTGTTTAGGCTCAGCCTATGGGCGGATACGCAGTATTTT. Filled out from reference TRBV5-6 and TRBJ2-3, the complete variable domain reads DAGVTQSPTHLIKTRGQQVTLRCSPKSGHDTVSWYQQALGQGPQFIFQYYEEEERQRGNFPDRFSGHQFPNYSSELNVNALLLGDSALYLCASSLFRLSLWADTQYFGPGTRLTVL.

The chain employs TRBV5-1 and TRBJ2-3, with unresolved D. Germline assignment: CDR1 SGHRS and CDR2 YFSETQ. The ends were cut back, 0 bases at V and 6 bases at J, with 11 bases in the middle. The CDR3 runs 14 residues. CDR3 coding DNA: TGCGCCAGCAGCTTGGGACAAACCGACGATACGCAGTATTTT. Translating gives CASSLGQTDDTQYF.

The CDR3 reads CASGRAGTDTQYF. The CDR3 DNA reads as TGCGCCAGCGGAAGGGCGGGCACAGATACGCAGTATTTT. This chain links TRBV5-1 with TRBJ2-3, with unresolved D. Germline-derived CDR1 and CDR2 are SGHRS and YFSETQ. Trimming shortened V by 7 bases and J by 1 base, and 10 bases separated the two germline ends. This CDR3 spans 13 amino acids.

This chain connects TRBV28 to TRBJ2-1; D possibly corresponds to TRBD2 (6 bases). V lost 4 bases to trimming and J lost 6 bases, with 19 bases between them. Germline assignment: CDR1 MDHEN and CDR2 SYDVKM. This CDR3 has 16 residues. In DNA form, the CDR3 reads TGTGCCAGCAGTTGCGTGGCGGGACCAGTCTGCAATGAGCAGTTCTTC. Its translation is CASSCVAGPVCNEQFF.

The chain joins TRBV1 to TRBJ2-3; the D call in the table, TRBD2, was not verified against the DNA. TRBV1 is a recognized pseudogene. CDR3 size: 20 residues. DNA for the CDR3: TGCACCAGCAGCCCCCACCCGGGACTAACTCTTCCGGAGTTCACAGATACGCAGTATTTT. It yields the protein CTSSPHPGLTLPEFTDTQYF.

The chain has TRBV21-1 and TRBJ2-2. TRBV21-1 is shown as a pseudogene. The length of the CDR3 is 19 residues. The CDR3 sequence is CASSKLQGPTVLDTGELFF. The DNA of the CDR3 is TGTGCCAGCAGCAAACTGCAGGGACCAACGGTACTGGACACCGGGGAGCTGTTTTTT.

This clone was detected a few times. The chain is built from TRBV9 and TRBJ2-5, with 10 bases that match TRBD2. Germline values: CDR1 SGDLS, CDR2 YYNGEE. The CDR3 covers 17 residues. Germline trimming cut 3 bases from V and 5 bases from J; bases unmatched to any gene: 13. The CDR3 region is CASSARAGGQVEETQYF. The CDR3 DNA reads TGTGCCAGCAGCGCCCGAGCGGGGGGGCAAGTTGAGGAGACCCAGTACTTC.

This rearrangement joins TRBV30 to TRBJ1-1; D gene unclear. Trimming took off 4 bases at V and 3 bases at J, with 9 bases between the two ends. Germline lookup yields CDR1 GTSNPN and CDR2 SVGIG (reference sequence). This CDR3 comprises 12 residues. The CDR3 region has the DNA TGTGCCTGGAACTCTAGGGACACTGAAGCTTTCTTT. Encoded protein: CAWNSRDTEAFF.

V is TRBV7-3 and J is TRBJ1-4, with a possible D match to TRBD1 (5 bases). CDR1 is SGHTA, CDR2 FQGTGA, per germline. Trimming left V 2 bases short and J 5 bases short, with 15 bases between. The CDR3 is 16 residues long. The CDR3 region has the DNA TGTGCCAGCAGCTTAGGGGAGGCAGGGAGGAATGAAAAACTGTTTTTT. This encodes CASSLGEAGRNEKLFF.

This sequence joins TRBV7-9 and TRBJ1-3; no clear D. The CDR3 has 16 residues. Germline values: CDR1 SEHNR, CDR2 FQNEAQ (reference sequence). Deletions cut 2 bases from V and 0 bases from J, with 11 bases between. CDR3 in amino acids: CASSLSGLSSGNTIYF. CDR3 coding DNA: TGTGCCAGCAGCTTAAGCGGGTTAAGCTCTGGAAACACCATATATTTT.